These 14 T cell receptor beta chains share one sample of origin, sequenced in a study of cytomegalovirus exposure and HLA in healthy donors. Both 60 Vbeta primers and 13 Jbeta primers went into the PCR. Profiling relied on immunoSEQ multiplex PCR, and the TCRdb table lists in-frame clones only, not all of them. The sample yields about 120,000 clones, roughly three fifths seen once. The sequenced sample consisted of PBMCs. These receptors were taken from a woman aged 40 to 50 in good health and CMV-seropositive.

V usage is TRBV19 and J usage is TRBJ1-5; 8 bases are shared with TRBD1. The length of the CDR3 is 18 residues. V lost 0 bases and J lost 0; bases outside the gene matches: 7. Germline V gives CDR1 LNHDA, CDR2 SQIVND (reference sequence). The CDR3: CASSIEGTGLYSNQPQHF. The CDR3 region has the DNA TGTGCCAGTAGTATAGAGGGGACAGGACTCTATAGCAATCAGCCCCAGCATTTT.

The chain links TRBV6-5 to TRBJ1-2; D gene ambiguous. The germline V and J ends were trimmed by 2 bases and 0 bases, with 7 bases remaining between them. This CDR3 spans 14 amino acids. Per germline, CDR1 MNHEY and CDR2 SVGAGI. CDR3: CASSYSLSNYGYTF. The CDR3 nucleotides read TGTGCCAGCAGTTACAGCCTGTCTAACTATGGCTACACCTTC.

This sequence joins TRBV19 and TRBJ2-5; D may be TRBD1 (6 bases). From germline, CDR1 is LNHDA and CDR2 SQIVND (reference sequence). Trimming left V 5 bases short and J 5 bases short, with 15 bases between. The CDR3 sequence is 14 residues long. For the CDR3, the DNA is TGTGCCAGTAGTGTCAGGGGTACCGTCGAGACCCAGTACTTC. This gives the protein CASSVRGTVETQYF. The whole variable domain, filled in from reference TRBV19 and TRBJ2-5, reads DGGITQSPKYLFRKEGQNVTLSCEQNLNHDAMYWYRQDPGQGLRLIYYSQIVNDFQKGDIAEGYSVSREKKESFPLTVTSAQKNPTAFYLCASSVRGTVETQYFGPGTRLLVL.

This clone has only a few counts. The chain couples TRBV30 to TRBJ2-3, with 9 bases that match TRBD2. The germline V gene encodes CDR1 GTSNPN and CDR2 SVGIG (reference sequence). The CDR3 extends over 15 amino acids. V was pared by 5 bases and J by 4 bases, with 10 bases of the junction left unmatched. This CDR3 is CAWARGGGAADTQYF. The DNA for the CDR3 is TGTGCCTGGGCGAGGGGCGGGGGGGCCGCAGATACGCAGTATTTT.

The chain is built from TRBV6-5 and TRBJ2-7, with D maybe TRBD1 (6 bases). Trimming left V 6 bases short and J 4 bases short, with 13 bases between. The length of the CDR3 is 13 residues. Germline V gives CDR1 MNHEY, CDR2 SVGAGI. CDR3 DNA: TGTGCCAGCAGGAGAACAGGGCCGTACGAGCAGTACTTC. Amino acids: CASRRTGPYEQYF.

A few counts support this clone. This chain connects TRBV2 to TRBJ1-4; 8 bases fit TRBD1. Germline V lookup: CDR1 SNHLY, CDR2 FYNNEI. Trimming at V came to 6 bases and at J to 10 bases, leaving 16 bases not matched to a gene. The CDR3 covers 16 residues. The CDR3 here is CASRHGQGALYGKLFF. CDR3 DNA sequence: TGTGCCAGCAGACACGGACAGGGTGCTTTATATGGAAAACTGTTTTTT.

The chain employs TRBV5-1 and TRBJ1-3; weak D call: TRBD1 (6 bases). CDR3 length: 14 amino acids. With 0 bases removed from V and 16 bases from J, the gap between germline ends came to 20 bases. Germline V CDR1 and CDR2: SGHRS, YFSETQ. This CDR3 reads CASSLVLTGSRLYF. CDR3 nucleotide sequence: TGCGCCAGCAGCTTGGTGCTTACAGGGTCTCGCTTGTATTTT.

This clone was detected once. The V call is TRBV19, the J call TRBJ2-1; the D gene is possibly TRBD1 (5 bases). Trimming shortened V by 7 bases and J by 9 bases, and 10 bases separated the two germline ends. Per the germline V gene, CDR1 is LNHDA and CDR2 is SQIVND (reference sequence). The CDR3 runs 11 residues. The CDR3 DNA reads as TGTGCCAGTATAAGGGGCATTGAGCAGTTCTTC. It codes for CASIRGIEQFF.

The chain uses TRBV19 and TRBJ1-1; tentatively, D is TRBD1 (6 bases). V lost 3 bases to trimming and J lost 1 base, with 9 bases between them. The germline gives CDR1 LNHDA, CDR2 SQIVND (reference sequence). The CDR3 runs to 14 residues. The CDR3 spells CASSMRQENTEAFF. In DNA form, the CDR3 reads TGTGCCAGTAGTATGCGACAGGAGAACACTGAAGCTTTCTTT.

This clone was found a few times. This chain uses TRBV7-2 with TRBJ2-4; TRBD2 is a possible D gene (6 bases). Trimming shortened V by 7 bases and J by 1 base, and 14 bases separated the two germline ends. The CDR3 is made up of 15 amino acids. Germline V gene data show CDR1 as SGHTA and CDR2 as FQGNSA. DNA of the CDR3: TGTGCCAGCACCGCCGGTGGAGGGGCCAAAAACATTCAGTACTTC. It yields the protein CASTAGGGAKNIQYF.

This clone appeared a few times. CDR3 in DNA: TGTGCCTGGAGTGTTGGGGCCGTGGGTGAAGCTTTCTTT. Protein sequence: CAWSVGAVGEAFF. J is TRBJ1-1 and V is TRBV30; maybe TRBD1 (5 bases). Germline CDR1 and CDR2: GTSNPN and SVGIG (reference sequence). With 0 bases removed from V and 7 bases from J, the gap between germline ends came to 12 bases. The CDR3 consists of 13 residues.

In its sample, this clone was seen a few times. The CDR3 sequence: CASSNVPGHSRVNQPQHF. CDR3 bases: TGTGCCAGCAGTAATGTCCCGGGACATTCTCGGGTCAATCAGCCCCAGCATTTT. The gene calls are TRBV2 and TRBJ1-5, with D possibly being TRBD1 (6 bases). CDR3 length: 18 amino acids. The V end was cut by 5 bases, the J end by 3 bases, with 23 bases between. Germline CDR1 SNHLY, CDR2 FYNNEI.

There are a few counts of this clone. The chain uses TRBV7-8 and TRBJ1-5, with 9 bases fitting TRBD1. Germline CDR1 reads SGHVS; CDR2 reads FQNEAQ. The CDR3 is 18 residues long. With 5 bases clipped from V and 0 bases from J, the junction kept 11 bases outside the gene matches. CDR3 sequence (DNA): TGTGCCAGCAGCCAACGGACAGGGGCCTTAATTAGCAATCAGCCCCAGCATTTT. Translated: CASSQRTGALISNQPQHF.

This clone was counted between two and nine times. The chain uses TRBV6-6 and TRBJ2-5; D is possibly TRBD1 (6 bases). The J call may be in error: the DNA end matches TRBJ2-7 better. Germline V gene data show CDR1 as MNHNY and CDR2 as SVGAGI (reference sequence). This CDR3 region has 14 residues. In DNA form, the CDR3 reads TGTGCCAGCAGTCAACAGGGAAGCTCCTACGAGCAGTACTTC. It is translated as CASSQQGSSYEQYF.